These T cell receptor beta chains were read from a single sample in a study of Graves' ophthalmopathy and Graves' hyperthyroidism. In TCRdb, the multiplex PCR reads were re-called with MiXCR into one record per CDR3 protein. The table shows around 1,200,000 distinct CDR3 sequences, with about 40% occurring only once. What was sequenced was peripheral blood or thyroid tissue (not recorded which). These TCRs come from an adult man with Graves' hyperthyroidism. The CDR3 runs from the conserved cysteine through the conserved F or W. A D gene is named only where the DNA matches it firmly. The listing skips clone size in some rows; elsewhere it reads once, few, many or a size class.

V: TRBV29-1; J: TRBJ2-5; D: -; size: -; CDR3: CSVEESVYAETQYF; DNA: TGCAGCGTTGAAGAATCGGTATACGCAGAGACCCAGTACTTC
V: TRBV20-1; J: TRBJ2-7; D: TRBD1; size: few; CDR3: CSAPPWFRGQAYEQYF; DNA: TGCAGTGCCCCTCCTTGGTTTAGGGGGCAGGCCTACGAGCAGTACTTC
V: TRBV7-9; J: TRBJ2-5; D: -; size: once; CDR3: CASTRTVQETQYF; DNA: TGTGCCAGCACCAGGACAGTTCAAGAGACCCAGTACTTC
V: TRBV20-1; J: TRBJ1-4; D: -; size: many; CDR3: CSARDVAEGSEKLFF; DNA: TGCAGTGCTAGAGATGTGGCTGAGGGCAGTGAAAAACTGTTTTTT
V: TRBV5-8; J: TRBJ1-4; D: -; size: many; CDR3: CASSLEDGREKLFF; DNA: TGTGCCAGCAGCTTGGAGGACGGGCGGGAAAAACTGTTTTTT
V: TRBV6-5; J: TRBJ1-6; D: -; size: many; CDR3: CASSSIRNSPLHF; DNA: TGTGCCAGCAGTTCCATTCGTAATTCACCCCTCCACTTT
V: TRBV10-3; J: TRBJ1-1; D: -; size: -; CDR3: CAIRGGSGGTVGTEAFF; DNA: TGTGCCATCAGAGGCGGTAGCGGGGGCACGGTCGGCACTGAAGCTTTCTTT
V: TRBV29-1; J: TRBJ1-3; D: -; size: -; CDR3: CSVAGQPNTIYF; DNA: TGCAGCGTTGCAGGGCAGCCGAACACCATATATTTT
V: TRBV2; J: TRBJ2-7; D: TRBD1; size: few; CDR3: CASSPGQGGDEQYF; DNA: TGTGCCAGCAGCCCGGGACAGGGGGGGGACGAGCAGTACTTC
V: TRBV7-6; J: TRBJ2-5; D: -; size: many; CDR3: CASSFHQGAPPETQYF; DNA: TGTGCCAGCAGCTTCCACCAGGGAGCCCCCCCAGAGACCCAGTACTTC
V: TRBV29-1; J: TRBJ2-7; D: TRBD1; size: -; CDR3: CSVWKGTGVYEQYF; DNA: TGCAGCGTTTGGAAGGGGACAGGGGTGTACGAGCAGTACTTC
V: TRBV2; J: TRBJ1-5; D: TRBD1; size: -; CDR3: CASRGVQGTAYQPQHF; DNA: TGTGCCAGCAGGGGGGTACAAGGGACAGCATATCAGCCCCAGCATTTT
V: TRBV11-2; J: TRBJ1-1; D: TRBD1; size: -; CDR3: CASSMRQGFGEAFF; DNA: TGTGCCAGCAGCATGAGACAGGGGTTTGGTGAAGCTTTCTTT
V: TRBV14; J: TRBJ2-5; D: TRBD2; size: many; CDR3: CASSRGLAGGPAETQYF; DNA: TGTGCCAGCAGCCGAGGACTAGCGGGAGGGCCTGCGGAGACCCAGTACTTC
V: TRBV12-3/TRBV12-4; J: TRBJ2-5; D: -; size: many; CDR3: CASKTQGRETQYF; DNA: TGTGCCAGCAAAACACAGGGTAGAGAGACCCAGTACTTC
V: TRBV13; J: TRBJ1-2; D: TRBD1; size: many; CDR3: CASSIGTGGHGYTF; DNA: TGTGCCAGCAGCATCGGGACAGGGGGCCATGGCTACACCTTC
V: TRBV2; J: TRBJ2-7; D: TRBD2; size: many; CDR3: CASSEWAGGPDGSYEQYF; DNA: TGTGCCAGCAGTGAATGGGCGGGAGGGCCGGATGGCTCCTACGAGCAGTACTTC
V: TRBV7-3; J: TRBJ1-4; D: TRBD1; size: many; CDR3: CASSLPAGGCEKLFF; DNA: TGTGCCAGCAGCTTACCCGCAGGGGGATGTGAAAAACTGTTTTTT
V: TRBV12-3/TRBV12-4; J: TRBJ1-5; D: -; size: -; CDR3: CASRFGPGREGQHF; DNA: TGTGCCAGCAGATTCGGACCGGGACGGGAGGGCCAGCATTTT
V: TRBV12-3/TRBV12-4; J: TRBJ2-7; D: -; size: -; CDR3: CASTLGLDSSCEQYF; DNA: TGTGCCAGCACCCTCGGACTCGACAGCTCCTGCGAGCAGTACTTC
V: TRBV29-1; J: TRBJ2-7; D: TRBD2; size: many; CDR3: CSVEGLAGADEQYF; DNA: TGCAGCGTTGAGGGGCTAGCGGGGGCCGACGAGCAGTACTTC
V: TRBV5-1; J: TRBJ1-1; D: -; size: -; CDR3: CASSVGSYTEAFF; DNA: TGTGCCAGCAGCGTGGGATCGTACACTGAAGCTTTCTTT
V: TRBV9; J: TRBJ1-2; D: TRBD1; size: many; CDR3: CASSATGFNYGYTF; DNA: TGTGCCAGCAGCGCGACAGGGTTCAACTATGGCTACACCTTC
V: TRBV10-1; J: TRBJ2-7; D: -; size: few; CDR3: CAQQTERSYEQYF; DNA: TGCGCCCAGCAGACGGAGAGGTCCTACGAGCAGTACTTC
V: TRBV20-1; J: TRBJ1-2; D: -; size: many; CDR3: CGRLEGRNYGYTF; DNA: TGCGGAAGGCTAGAGGGCAGGAACTATGGCTACACCTTC
V: TRBV12-3/TRBV12-4; J: TRBJ2-7; D: -; size: few; CDR3: CASRHALSYEQYF; DNA: TGTGCCAGCAGGCACGCCCTCTCCTACGAGCAGTACTTC
V: TRBV7-2; J: TRBJ2-7; D: -; size: -; CDR3: CASSSPRASTCEQYF; DNA: TGTGCCAGCAGCTCACCCCGGGCCAGCACCTGCGAGCAGTACTTC
V: TRBV7-2; J: TRBJ2-5; D: TRBD2; size: -; CDR3: CASSLGGTSGEETQYF; DNA: TGTGCCAGCAGCTTAGGGGGAACTAGCGGGGAAGAGACCCAGTACTTC
V: TRBV6-1; J: TRBJ1-5; D: -; size: many; CDR3: CASSETGLSPQPQHF; DNA: TGTGCCAGCAGCGAGACAGGCCTATCGCCTCAGCCCCAGCATTTT
V: TRBV6-2/TRBV6-3; J: TRBJ2-7; D: -; size: -; CDR3: CASSYFIDYEQYF; DNA: TGTGCCAGCAGTTATTTTATTGACTACGAGCAGTACTTC
V: TRBV12-3/TRBV12-4; J: TRBJ2-2; D: TRBD2; size: -; CDR3: CASSPEGTSEHTGELFF; DNA: TGTGCCAGCAGTCCTGAGGGGACTAGCGAGCACACCGGGGAGCTGTTTTTT
V: TRBV19; J: TRBJ1-1; D: TRBD1; size: -; CDR3: CASTQLYPLTGEGTEAFF; DNA: TGTGCCAGTACCCAACTATACCCATTAACAGGGGAAGGTACTGAAGCTTTCTTT
V: TRBV29-1; J: TRBJ1-2; D: -; size: -; CDR3: CSVRTDRGYTF; DNA: TGCAGCGTCCGGACAGATCGTGGCTACACCTTC
V: TRBV19; J: TRBJ1-5; D: -; size: few; CDR3: CASSIRPPLIRSNQPQHF; DNA: TGTGCCAGTAGTATAAGGCCCCCATTAATTCGGAGCAATCAGCCCCAGCATTTT
V: TRBV7-9; J: TRBJ2-5; D: TRBD1; size: -; CDR3: CASSQGALPEETQYF; DNA: TGTGCCAGCAGCCAGGGGGCGCTTCCTGAAGAGACCCAGTACTTC
V: TRBV2; J: TRBJ1-5; D: -; size: many; CDR3: CASRPRWAGDNQPQHF; DNA: TGTGCCAGCAGGCCAAGGTGGGCAGGGGACAATCAGCCCCAGCATTTT
V: TRBV7-2; J: TRBJ2-7; D: TRBD1; size: many; CDR3: CASSLVSRTGDYEQYF; DNA: TGTGCCAGCAGCTTAGTAAGTCGGACAGGGGACTACGAGCAGTACTTC
V: TRBV15; J: TRBJ2-7; D: -; size: many; CDR3: CATSKIGGGYEQYF; DNA: TGTGCCACCAGCAAAATCGGGGGAGGCTACGAGCAGTACTTC
V: TRBV2; J: TRBJ2-6; D: -; size: many; CDR3: CASIRGPGANVLIF; DNA: TGTGCCAGCATTCGCGGACCCGGGGCCAACGTCCTGATTTTC
V: TRBV7-2; J: TRBJ2-5; D: TRBD2; size: few; CDR3: CASSLVVAGGQDQETQYF; DNA: TGTGCCAGCAGCTTAGTGGTAGCGGGGGGGCAGGACCAAGAGACCCAGTACTTC
V: TRBV7-2; J: TRBJ1-5; D: TRBD1; size: -; CDR3: CASSFDRGRGETQHF; DNA: TGTGCCAGCAGCTTTGACAGGGGGCGCGGGGAGACCCAGCATTTT
V: TRBV11-2; J: TRBJ2-2; D: TRBD1; size: many; CDR3: CASSLDPRTGGGELFF; DNA: TGTGCCAGCAGCTTAGACCCGAGGACAGGGGGAGGGGAGCTGTTTTTT
V: TRBV3-1; J: TRBJ1-1; D: -; size: many; CDR3: CASSQDSAMNTEAFF; DNA: TGTGCCAGCAGCCAAGACTCAGCAATGAACACTGAAGCTTTCTTT
V: TRBV24-1; J: TRBJ2-5; D: -; size: many; CDR3: CATSDLDPKGETQYF; DNA: TGTGCCACCAGTGATTTGGACCCGAAGGGAGAGACCCAGTACTTC
V: TRBV7-2; J: TRBJ2-7; D: TRBD2; size: -; CDR3: CASTLRLAGAF; DNA: TGTGCCAGCACCCTGCGGCTAGCGGGAGCATTC
V: TRBV9; J: TRBJ2-7; D: -; size: few; CDR3: CASSTGARRESSYEQYF; DNA: TGTGCCAGCAGCACGGGAGCTAGAAGGGAGAGTTCCTACGAGCAGTACTTC
V: TRBV7-9; J: TRBJ1-6; D: TRBD1; size: -; CDR3: CASSEGSPGTGRTPLHF; DNA: TGTGCCAGCAGTGAAGGGAGCCCCGGGACAGGGCGTACACCCCTCCACTTT
V: TRBV5-1; J: TRBJ1-2; D: -; size: many; CDR3: CASSSVSNYGYTF; DNA: TGCGCCAGCAGCTCGGTTTCTAACTATGGCTACACCTTC
V: TRBV10-3; J: TRBJ1-3; D: -; size: -; CDR3: CAISRQDLHSGNTIYF; DNA: TGTGCCATCAGTCGACAGGACCTCCACTCTGGAAACACCATATATTTT
V: TRBV10-1; J: TRBJ1-6; D: -; size: many; CDR3: CASSGPTPNSPLHF; DNA: TGCGCCAGCAGTGGACCTACGCCTAATTCACCCCTCCACTTT